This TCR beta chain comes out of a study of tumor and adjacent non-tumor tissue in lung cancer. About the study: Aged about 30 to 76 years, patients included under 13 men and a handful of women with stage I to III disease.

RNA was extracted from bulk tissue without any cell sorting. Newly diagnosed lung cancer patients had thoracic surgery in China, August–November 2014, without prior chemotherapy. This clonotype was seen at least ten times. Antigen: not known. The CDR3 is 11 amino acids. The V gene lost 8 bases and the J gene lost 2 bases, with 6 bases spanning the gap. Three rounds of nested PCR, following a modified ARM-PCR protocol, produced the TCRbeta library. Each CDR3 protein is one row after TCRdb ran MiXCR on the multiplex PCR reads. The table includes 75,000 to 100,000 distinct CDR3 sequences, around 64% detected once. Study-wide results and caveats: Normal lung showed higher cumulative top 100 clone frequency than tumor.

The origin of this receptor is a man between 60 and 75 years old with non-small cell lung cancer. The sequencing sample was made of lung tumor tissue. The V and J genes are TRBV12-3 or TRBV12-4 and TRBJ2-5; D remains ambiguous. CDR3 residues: CASAMQETQYF. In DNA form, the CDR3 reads TGTGCCAGCGCCATGCAAGAGACCCAGTACTTC.